This TCR beta chain was observed in a study of radiotherapy plus CTLA-4 blockade in lung cancer. Patients with chemo-refractory metastatic non-small-cell lung cancer received focal radiation plus CTLA-4 blockade with ipilimumab. Germline CDR1 SGHTS, CDR2 YDEGEE. CDR3 length equals 15 residues. J was trimmed by 5 bases and V by 0 bases; bases with no gene match: 6. Libraries were prepared by immunoSEQ multiplex PCR; TCRdb keeps only in-frame clonotypes and omits some of them. Seen here are more than 75,000 clones, more than 75% observed once, and the top ten hold around 0.87%. The starting material was peripheral blood, obtained from a patient treated with radiotherapy plus ipilimumab. The chain carries TRBV5-8 and TRBJ1-1; 8 positions agree with TRBD1. This TCR was sampled from a human donor with non-small cell lung cancer who had stable disease on radiotherapy plus ipilimumab. In DNA form, the CDR3 reads TGTGCCAGCAGCTTGGCGGACAGGGCGGGGACTGAAGCTTTCTTT. Translated, it gives CASSLADRAGTEAFF.